These 29 T cell receptor beta chains came from one sample sequenced in a study of beta chain features in type 1 diabetes (dated by TCRdb to between 2018 and 2020). The library was prepared using the immunoSEQ multiplex PCR assay. All of the isolated RNA was reverse transcribed with the High Capacity cDNA Reverse Transcription Kit, so expressed TCRB transcripts were sequenced. Drawn from immuneACCESS, this table holds only the in-frame rearrangements with V and J called that TCRdb kept. Clones are partly lost; checked studies trace under half to an unresolved V gene and leave the rest unexplained. This sample holds some 350,000 clones; 8.5% to 10% were observed only once. The ten largest clones represent roughly 0.54% of the sample. These receptors have no known antigen. The investigation overall reported the following: Type 1 diabetes patients showed a moderate but significant shortening of TCRB CDR3 length in all four CD4+ subsets.

Sequences were obtained from central memory CD4+ T cells from blood. All receptors derive from a man aged 30 to 39 with type 1 diabetes.

The rearrangement uses TRBV27 and TRBJ1-1; D is ambiguous. The CDR3 has 14 residues. The germline V gene has CDR1 MNHEY and CDR2 SMNVEV (reference sequence). Trimming stripped 5 bases from V and 0 bases from J, with 10 bases between. CDR3 bases: TGTGCCAGCAGTGTCACGAGCCTGAACACTGAAGCTTTCTTT. This translates into CASSVTSLNTEAFF.

This clone was seen a handful of times. The V gene is TRBV7-9, the J gene TRBJ2-1, with 8 nucleotides matching TRBD1. CDR1 and CDR2 from the germline V gene are SEHNR and FQNEAQ (reference sequence). Trimming at V came to 5 bases and at J to 4 bases, leaving 7 bases not matched to a gene. The CDR3 runs 15 residues. In nucleotides, the CDR3 is TGTGCCAGCAGCGAGTGGACAGGGTGGTACAATGAGCAGTTCTTC. Its translation: CASSEWTGWYNEQFF.

This chain links TRBV9 with TRBJ2-7; D is unresolved. The CDR3 runs 13 residues. Per the germline V gene, CDR1 is SGDLS and CDR2 is YYNGEE. Trimming removed 4 bases from V and 0 bases from J, with 8 bases in between. The CDR3 nucleotides read TGTGCCAGCAGCCTCCAAGCCTCCTACGAGCAGTACTTC. Protein: CASSLQASYEQYF.

This clone occurred many times. The V and J genes are TRBV5-6 and TRBJ2-1; D is ambiguous. CDR3 size: 16 residues. CDR1 and CDR2 from the germline V gene are SGHDT and YYEEEE. Trimming removed 3 bases at V and 4 bases at J, with 17 bases between. The CDR3 spells CASSSPVSGSYNEQFF. CDR3 in DNA: TGTGCCAGCAGCTCGCCCGTCTCGGGTTCGTACAATGAGCAGTTCTTC. The complete variable domain, with remaining parts taken from reference TRBV5-6 and TRBJ2-1, reads DAGVTQSPTHLIKTRGQQVTLRCSPKSGHDTVSWYQQALGQGPQFIFQYYEEEERQRGNFPDRFSGHQFPNYSSELNVNALLLGDSALYLCASSSPVSGSYNEQFFGPGTRLTVL.

The V call is TRBV4-1, the J call TRBJ2-2; no reliable D call. This CDR3 is 14 amino acids long. Germline V gene lookup returns CDR1 MGHRA and CDR2 YSYEKL. The ends were cut back, 2 bases at V and 3 bases at J, with 7 bases in the middle. In nucleotides, the CDR3 is TGCGCCAGCAGCCAATACAAGGACACCGGGGAGCTGTTTTTT. Translation: CASSQYKDTGELFF.

Comment on this clone: Being one base from a much bigger clone, this may be a read error. J is TRBJ2-5 and V is TRBV4-2, with TRBD2 identical over 9 bases. The CDR3 loop spans 16 amino acids. Trimming at V came to 5 bases and at J to 0 bases, leaving 7 bases not matched to a gene. Looked up from germline, CDR1 is LGHNA and CDR2 is YNFKEQ. CDR3 sequence: CASSLGLAGNQETQYF. In nucleotides, the CDR3 is TGTGCCAGCAGCTTGGGGCTAGCGGGGAACCAAGAGACCCAGTACTTC.

This clone has more than one count but fewer than ten. A read error is possible here, since a much larger clone lies one base away. The J gene is TRBJ2-5, the V gene TRBV11-1; D remains ambiguous. The germline V gene encodes CDR1 SGHAT and CDR2 FQDESV (reference sequence). CDR3 length equals 11 residues. V lost 1 base, J lost 4 bases, and 1 base lay in between. CDR3 residues: CASSLGETQYF. As DNA, the CDR3 is TGTGCCAGCAGCTTAGGAGAGACCCAGTACTTC.

About this clone: This likely came from a read error, as a far larger clone is one base away. This sequence joins TRBV7-8 and TRBJ2-7; possible D gene TRBD2, 5 bases. V lost 5 bases, J lost 4 bases, and 6 bases lay in between. CDR1 is SGHVS, CDR2 FQNEAQ, per germline. The CDR3 covers 11 residues. This CDR3 reads CASSPGYEQYF. The CDR3 DNA reads TGTGCCAGCAGCCCGGGATACGAGCAGTACTTC.

The J gene is TRBJ2-3, the V gene TRBV28; 7 positions agree with TRBD1. The junction had 7 bases not matched to a gene; V was cut back by 10 bases and J by 3 bases. The germline V gene encodes CDR1 MDHEN and CDR2 SYDVKM. This CDR3 has 13 residues. The CDR3 DNA reads TGTGCCATAACAGGGGTTGAGACAGATACGCAGTATTTT. This sequence encodes CAITGVETDTQYF.

The rearrangement links TRBV30 to TRBJ1-3, with D perhaps TRBD1 (5 bases). This CDR3 region has 14 residues. Trimming stripped 2 bases from V and 2 bases from J, with 10 bases between. Germline V gene data show CDR1 as GTSNPN and CDR2 as SVGIG (reference sequence). Here the CDR3 DNA reads TGTGCCTGGAGTAGAGAAGGGGCTGGAAACACCATATATTTT. Residues: CAWSREGAGNTIYF. The whole variable domain, remainder taken from reference TRBV30 and TRBJ1-3, is SQTIHQWPATLVQPVGSPLSLECTVEGTSNPNLYWYRQAAGRGLQLLFYSVGIGQISSEVPQNLSASRPQDRQFILSSKKLLLSDSGFYLCAWSREGAGNTIYFGEGSWLTVV.

This clone showed up just a few times. The V and J genes are TRBV13 and TRBJ2-7, with D perhaps matching TRBD1 (6 bases). Trimming took 10 bases from V and 0 from J, leaving 16 bases between them. The germline gives CDR1 PRHDT, CDR2 FYEKMQ (reference sequence). The CDR3 has 14 amino acids. CDR3 protein: CATRRQASSYEQYF. In nucleotides, the CDR3 is TGTGCCACGAGGAGACAGGCTTCCTCCTACGAGCAGTACTTC.

At least ten counts were recorded for this clone. This chain joins TRBV2 and TRBJ2-4; TRBD2 agrees at 7 bases. The CDR3 is 12 residues long. Germline CDR1 is SNHLY and CDR2 is FYNNEI. The V segment lost 6 bases and the J segment 7 bases; nucleotides outside the gene matches: 3. CDR3 residues: CASRSGGNIQYF. DNA of the CDR3: TGTGCCAGCAGGTCCGGGGGGAACATTCAGTACTTC.

There are a few counts of this clone. The chain couples TRBV6-1 to TRBJ2-1; a possible D gene is TRBD1 (6 bases). The CDR3 contains 15 residues. The germline V gene has CDR1 MNHNS and CDR2 SASEGT. V was clipped by 3 bases and J by 1 base, with 10 bases between them. The CDR3 here is CASSELGASYNEQFF. CDR3 nucleotides: TGTGCCAGCAGTGAGCTGGGGGCGTCCTACAATGAGCAGTTCTTC.

The genes are TRBV5-1 and TRBJ1-1; D gene uncertain. Between the trimmed V and J ends, which lost 4 bases and 1 base, there was a span of 17 bases. The CDR3 runs to 16 residues. Looked up from germline, CDR1 is SGHRS and CDR2 is YFSETQ. In DNA form, the CDR3 reads TGCGCCAGCAGCCAAGTTCGTCCCGGGTCGAACACTGAAGCTTTCTTT. Translating gives CASSQVRPGSNTEAFF.

This clone was detected only a few times. This chain joins TRBV28 and TRBJ1-4; D ambiguous. V lost 6 bases and J 0 bases, leaving 8 bases between the germline ends. This CDR3 has 14 residues. Germline V CDR1 and CDR2: MDHEN, SYDVKM. CDR3 amino acids: CASSSTTTNEKLFF. CDR3 DNA sequence: TGTGCCAGCAGCAGCACCACAACTAATGAAAAACTGTTTTTT.

The sample holds a few counts of this clone. The CDR3: CASSQRTSSGTNTGELFF. DNA of the CDR3: TGTGCCAGCAGCCAACGCACATCAAGCGGGACGAACACCGGGGAGCTGTTTTTT. The genes are TRBV14 and TRBJ2-2; 7 bases agree with TRBD2. Germline-derived CDR1 and CDR2 are SGHDN and FVKESK. The trim removed 2 bases at V and 0 bases at J, leaving 9 bases unmatched. The CDR3 sequence is 18 residues long. Looking up the rest from reference TRBV14 and TRBJ2-2 gives the full variable domain: EAGVTQFPSHSVIEKGQTVTLRCDPISGHDNLYWYRRVMGKEIKFLLHFVKESKQDESGMPNNRFLAERTGGTYSTLKVQPAELEDSGVYFCASSQRTSSGTNTGELFFGEGSRLTVL.

This clone was observed a few times. The rearrangement joins TRBV15 to TRBJ2-5, with D possibly called TRBD1 or TRBD2 (5 bases each). Germline CDR1 is LNHNV and CDR2 is YYDKDF (reference sequence). The ends were cut back, 6 bases at V and 3 bases at J, with 8 bases in the middle. The CDR3 spans 12 residues. The CDR3 region has the DNA TGTGCCACCAGGGGGGTCGAAGAGACCCAGTACTTC. As protein: CATRGVEETQYF.

This clone came up a few times. The V gene is TRBV5-6, the J gene TRBJ1-5, with a tentative D call TRBD1 (5 bases). Germline CDR1 reads SGHDT; CDR2 reads YYEEEE. This CDR3 spans 15 amino acids. V was clipped by 2 bases and J by 3 bases, with 12 bases between them. The CDR3 sequence: CASSLRGRDNQPQHF. As DNA, the CDR3 is TGTGCCAGCAGCTTACGGGGCAGGGACAATCAGCCCCAGCATTTT.

This clone was seen a handful of times. This rearrangement joins TRBV2 to TRBJ2-7; TRBD1 is a possible D gene (6 bases). CDR1 and CDR2 from the germline V gene are SNHLY and FYNNEI. This CDR3 is 13 amino acids long. V was shortened by 5 bases and J by 9 bases, with 17 bases between the two germline ends. Written as DNA, the CDR3 is TGTGCCAGCAGTAAAGGTGGGGGCGGAGGGCAGTACTTC. The encoded protein is CASSKGGGGGQYF.

This sequence joins TRBV27 and TRBJ2-5; D gene unclear. The CDR3 loop spans 15 amino acids. V was pared by 5 bases and J by 5 bases, with 18 bases between. Germline-derived CDR1 and CDR2 are MNHEY and SMNVEV (reference sequence). In DNA form, the CDR3 reads TGTGCCAGCAGTCCAAACTCCGCCTCATGGGAGACCCAGTACTTC. This sequence encodes CASSPNSASWETQYF.

This clone was found a few times. This chain's CDR3 is CASSLSGSHNEQFF. The CDR3 nucleotides are TGTGCCAGCAGCTTGAGCGGTTCCCACAATGAGCAGTTCTTC. This rearrangement joins TRBV7-9 to TRBJ2-1, with a weak D call TRBD2 (5 bases). The germline V and J ends were trimmed by 3 bases and 5 bases, with 11 bases remaining between them. From germline, CDR1 is SEHNR and CDR2 FQNEAQ (reference sequence). The CDR3 runs to 14 residues.

The rearrangement uses TRBV9 and TRBJ2-6; D unclear. CDR1 is SGDLS and CDR2 is YYNGEE in the germline V gene. The CDR3 loop spans 15 amino acids. Deletions cut 4 bases from V and 0 bases from J, with 8 bases between. CDR3 region: CASSPSSSGANVLTF. The DNA for the CDR3 is TGTGCCAGCAGCCCAAGTAGCTCTGGGGCCAACGTCCTGACTTTC.

A note on this clone: The same CDR3 is also encoded by other DNA sequences in this sample. The gene calls are TRBV18 and TRBJ2-7; tentative D call: TRBD1 (5 bases). There are 13 residues in the CDR3. Between the trimmed V and J ends, which lost 3 bases and 0 bases, there was a span of 6 bases. Looked up from germline, CDR1 is KGHSH and CDR2 is LQKENI. The CDR3 region is CASSPQGSYEQYF. DNA for the CDR3: TGTGCCAGCTCACCTCAGGGCTCCTACGAGCAGTACTTC.

The chain is built from TRBV15 and TRBJ1-2; D ambiguous. V shed 5 bases and J shed 3 bases, with 16 bases lying between them. The CDR3 extends over 15 amino acids. Germline-derived CDR1 and CDR2 are LNHNV and YYDKDF (reference sequence). The CDR3, as DNA: TGTGCCACCAGCGACCTTGAAGGTCGGTACTATGGCTACACCTTC. It specifies CATSDLEGRYYGYTF.

This chain links TRBV5-1 with TRBJ2-2; 14 positions agree with TRBD2. The CDR3 loop spans 17 amino acids. CDR1 is SGHRS and CDR2 is YFSETQ in the germline V gene. The V and J ends lost 4 bases and 3 bases, in that order; junction bases with no gene match: 5. The CDR3 region is CASSKGTSGSYTGELFF. The CDR3 DNA reads as TGCGCCAGCAGCAAAGGGACTAGCGGGAGCTACACCGGGGAGCTGTTTTTT. Drawing the rest from reference TRBV5-1 and TRBJ2-2, the complete variable domain is KAGVTQTPRYLIKTRGQQVTLSCSPISGHRSVSWYQQTPGQGLQFLFEYFSETQRNKGNFPGRFSGRQFSNSRSEMNVSTLELGDSALYLCASSKGTSGSYTGELFFGEGSRLTVL.

This clone appeared a single time. The chain employs TRBV18 and TRBJ2-1, with 10 positions matching TRBD1. The CDR3 sequence is 19 residues long. Germline loops: CDR1 KGHSH, CDR2 LQKENI. Unmatched junction bases numbered 10, after V lost 2 bases and J lost 0 bases. The CDR3: CASSPMTGGAKGSYNEQFF. The DNA for the CDR3 is TGTGCCAGCTCACCAATGACAGGGGGCGCCAAAGGCTCCTACAATGAGCAGTTCTTC.

This clone was detected only a few times. The rearrangement links TRBV5-1 to TRBJ2-1; D uncertain. CDR3 length: 14 residues. Germline CDR1 and CDR2: SGHRS and YFSETQ. V was trimmed by 4 bases and J by 3 bases, leaving 11 bases between them. Written as DNA, the CDR3 is TGCGCCAGCAGCACTGGACCCCTCTACAATGAGCAGTTCTTC. Its protein is CASSTGPLYNEQFF.

In this sample, this clone turned up many times. The chain is built from TRBV21-1 and TRBJ2-7; TRBD1 was called by the table and not checked on the DNA. TRBV21-1 is shown as a pseudogene. This CDR3 has 12 amino acids. The CDR3 reads CASSCSSYEQYF. In DNA form, the CDR3 reads TGTGCCAGCAGCTGCAGCTCCTACGAGCAGTACTTC.

The chain combines TRBV6-5 with TRBJ1-4, with D tentatively TRBD1 (5 bases). V gave up 6 bases and J gave up 2 bases, with 10 bases separating them. Germline V gene data show CDR1 as MNHEY and CDR2 as SVGAGI. The CDR3 is made up of 14 amino acids. As DNA, the CDR3 is TGTGCCAGCAGGGCCGGGACTACTAATGAAAAACTGTTTTTT. Amino acids: CASRAGTTNEKLFF.